This T cell receptor (beta chain) originates from a study of shared clonotypes between healthy human individuals. Overall study context: Per donor, three plates held CD4 naive cells, three held CD4 memory, two held CD8 naive and one held CD8 memory. Study-level findings and limits: Generation probabilities were higher for clonotypes shared across all four sorted-subset donors than for unshared ones. Sharing across four donors was highest in naive CD4 (roughly 5%) and lowest in memory CD8 (0.4%).

The naive CD8 subset, CD45RO-negative cells positively selected for CCR7, excluded terminally differentiated effector memory CD45RA+ cells. There were only Caucasian adults among the donors, and all lived in Nashville, Tennessee. TCRdb's table, derived via immunoSEQ multiplex PCR, lists solely in-frame clones and lacks some. The sample consists of about 2,100,000 clones, about 92% of them appearing once. Points on this clone: Antigen: not known.

The sample comprised naive CD8+ T cells from PBMCs. The receptor comes from a man aged 18-30 years in good health. Some clones in this sample may be carry-over from other donors' samples.

Here the CDR3 reads CASGQGSKNIQYF. The CDR3 DNA reads TGTGCCAGCGGACAGGGGTCCAAAAACATTCAGTACTTC. The gene calls are TRBV6-5 and TRBJ2-4; TRBD1 matches at 9 bases. Losses at the gene ends were 8 bases for V and 2 bases for J; bases not matched to a gene: 1. From germline, CDR1 is MNHEY and CDR2 SVGAGI. The CDR3 is 13 residues long.